These T cell receptor beta chains were read from a single sample in a study of post-analysis software for immune sequencing data. Each CDR3 protein gets one entry after TCRdb re-called the PCR reads with MiXCR. The sample comprises about 820,000 distinct CDR3 sequences, 53% of which are singletons, and about 4.8% rests with the top ten. The sequencing input was blood. The source of these receptors is a girl between 10 and 17 years old with multiple sclerosis. Both conserved end residues are trimmed from each CDR3. The order of the fields is J gene, V gene, CDR3 protein.

J gene: TRBJ1-2; V gene: TRBV29-1; CDR3 protein: SVPTGGFYGYT
J gene: TRBJ2-3; V gene: TRBV29-1; CDR3 protein: SVGGTIPDTQY
J gene: TRBJ1-2; V gene: TRBV5-1; CDR3 protein: ASSLEQGRDGYT
J gene: TRBJ2-5; V gene: TRBV5-5; CDR3 protein: ASSPSGGLETQY
J gene: TRBJ2-7; V gene: TRBV12-3/TRBV12-4; CDR3 protein: ASSLAGGPREQY
J gene: TRBJ2-6; V gene: TRBV5-1; CDR3 protein: ASNLDGTGGSGANVLT
J gene: TRBJ2-6; V gene: TRBV20-1; CDR3 protein: SATIPGTGANVLT
J gene: TRBJ2-1; V gene: TRBV20-1; CDR3 protein: SAGSTSGSGGSYNEQF
J gene: TRBJ2-7; V gene: TRBV20-1; CDR3 protein: SARDSQRDVYEQY
J gene: TRBJ2-5; V gene: TRBV19; CDR3 protein: ASSPYTGTGQETQY
J gene: TRBJ2-5; V gene: TRBV4-1; CDR3 protein: ASRRLGGRQETQY
J gene: TRBJ2-7; V gene: TRBV5-1; CDR3 protein: ASSPGLAGTAYEQY
J gene: TRBJ2-3; V gene: TRBV9; CDR3 protein: ASSVGPGADTQY
J gene: TRBJ1-2; V gene: TRBV3-1; CDR3 protein: ASSQAAGGYT
J gene: TRBJ2-7; V gene: TRBV18; CDR3 protein: ASVTSGGPYEQY
J gene: TRBJ2-7; V gene: TRBV12-3/TRBV12-4; CDR3 protein: ASSLGLAGVLYEQY